This TCR beta chain was captured in a study of T cell responses to AZD1222 COVID-19 vaccine. Study-level findings and limits: Just a handful of AZD1222 recipients tested seropositive at baseline.

Worth noting for this clone: The antigen remains undetermined.

TCRdb's table, derived via immunoSEQ multiplex PCR, lists solely in-frame clones and lacks some. Among some 180,000 clones listed, 85% to 95% were seen once. The specimen was peripheral blood, collected 28 days after the second dose of the MenACWY control vaccine. This TCR came from an adult who received the MenACWY meningococcal vaccine as a control.

As DNA, the CDR3 is TGTGCCAGCATGCTCAGGGGTAACACTGAAGCTTTCTTT. Its translation is CASMLRGNTEAFF. The V gene is TRBV6-5, the J gene TRBJ1-1; a weak D match, TRBD1 (6 bases). CDR1 is MNHEY and CDR2 is SVGAGI in the germline V gene. CDR3 length: 13 amino acids. Trimming pared 7 bases from V and 2 bases from J, leaving 11 bases between.